This TCR beta chain stems from a study of metastatic and nonmetastatic thyroid tumors (TCRdb year 2020). With respect to the entire study: Repertoires were compared across peripheral blood and tumor or nodule tissue samples from malignant and benign thyroid patients. Study-wide conclusions, independent of this receptor: In both blood and tumor samples, malignant tumors were reported to have significantly higher TCR beta diversity than benign nodules.

None of the patients had been given any treatment before thyroid surgery. Using T-cell receptor beta sequencing, the researchers looked back retrospectively at clinical samples from patients, gathered between about 2012 and 2018. The library was prepared using PCR. Sequencer: Illumina HiSeq 4000. High-throughput sequencing was used to profile the CDR3 region of the TCR beta-chain in every patient. From the authors' description of their analysis: Drawing on CDR3 differences between clinicopathological groups, the researchers built a classifier meant to tell apart patients with distant-metastatic papillary thyroid cancer. The Shannon index was used to measure repertoire diversity, and the Morisita-Horn index was used to measure how similar tumor and blood repertoires were. Through fastp at Q25 and MiXCR, TCRdb rebuilt clones from the public reads, retaining in-frame beta chains. Here the V and J calls rest on TCRdb's processing, not on the authors' analysis. The sample includes 6,500 to 10,000 clones, with approximately 25% observed a single time. Roughly an eighth of the sample is in the top ten clones.

As encoded in the germline V gene, CDR1 is SNHLY while CDR2 is FYNNEI. Reading from cysteine to phenylalanine, the CDR3 counts 15 amino acids. CDR3 DNA is the only sequence kept; it has 45 bases, read in frame from the first base. This clone was seen a few times. The clone's antigen remains unknown. At one boundary the junction diverges from the germline segment, which might be a read error. Sequenced: adjacent normal tissue. Here the chain combines TRBV2 and TRBJ1-1; tentative D gene TRBD1, with 6 bases matching. The clonotype was recovered from a female donor with papillary thyroid cancer or a benign thyroid nodule (not recorded which). Some clones in this sample may be carry-over from other donors' samples. In nucleotide form, the sequence is TGTGCCAGCATTGAAGCGCAGGGGTTGAACACTGAAGCTTTCTTT. It translates to CASIEAQGLNTEAFF.